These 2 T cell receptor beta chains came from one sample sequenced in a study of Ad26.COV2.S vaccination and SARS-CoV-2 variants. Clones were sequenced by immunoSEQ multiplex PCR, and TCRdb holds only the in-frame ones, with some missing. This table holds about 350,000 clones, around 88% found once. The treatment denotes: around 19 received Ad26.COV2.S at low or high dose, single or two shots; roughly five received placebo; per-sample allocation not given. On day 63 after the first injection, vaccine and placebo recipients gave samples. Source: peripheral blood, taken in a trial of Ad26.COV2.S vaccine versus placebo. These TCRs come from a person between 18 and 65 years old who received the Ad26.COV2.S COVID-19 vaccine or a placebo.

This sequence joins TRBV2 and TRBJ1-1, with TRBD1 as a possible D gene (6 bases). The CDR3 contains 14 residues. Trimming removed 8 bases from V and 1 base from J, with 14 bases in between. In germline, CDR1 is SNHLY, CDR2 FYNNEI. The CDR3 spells CASGGGKTNTEAFF. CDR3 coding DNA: TGTGCCAGCGGGGGGGGCAAAACGAACACTGAAGCTTTCTTT.

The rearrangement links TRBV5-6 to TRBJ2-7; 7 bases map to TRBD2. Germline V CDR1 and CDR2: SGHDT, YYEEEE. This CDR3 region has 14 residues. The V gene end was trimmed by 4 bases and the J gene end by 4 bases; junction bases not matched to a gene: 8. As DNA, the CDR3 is TGTGCCAGCAGCCACAGTGCGGGGGTTTACGAGCAGTACTTC. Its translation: CASSHSAGVYEQYF.